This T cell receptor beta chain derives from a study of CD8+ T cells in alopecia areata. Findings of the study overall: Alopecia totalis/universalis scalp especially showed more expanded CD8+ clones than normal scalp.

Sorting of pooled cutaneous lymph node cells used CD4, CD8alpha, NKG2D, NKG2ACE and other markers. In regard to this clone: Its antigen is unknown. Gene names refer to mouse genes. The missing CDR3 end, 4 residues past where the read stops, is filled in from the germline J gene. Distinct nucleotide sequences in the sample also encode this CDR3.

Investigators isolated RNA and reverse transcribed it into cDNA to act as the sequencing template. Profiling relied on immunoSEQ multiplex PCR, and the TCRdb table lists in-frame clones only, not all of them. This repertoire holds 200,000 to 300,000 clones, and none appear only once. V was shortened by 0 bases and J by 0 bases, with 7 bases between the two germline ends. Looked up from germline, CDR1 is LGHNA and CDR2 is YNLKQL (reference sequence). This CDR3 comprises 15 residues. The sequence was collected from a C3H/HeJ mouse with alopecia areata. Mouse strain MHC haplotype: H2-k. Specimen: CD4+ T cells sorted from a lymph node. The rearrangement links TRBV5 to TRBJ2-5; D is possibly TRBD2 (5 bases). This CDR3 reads CASSQEWGNQDTQYF. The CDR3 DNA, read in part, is TGTGCCAGCAGCCAAGAATGGGGTAACCAAGAC.